This T cell receptor beta chain came from a study of CD8 T cell repertoires and HIV-1 epitope variants. Across the whole study: Separate wells received one of Twenty-five Gag or Nef variant peptides.

Survey-depth immunoSEQ sequencing covered TCR beta CDR3 regions. Assay used: immunoSEQ multiplex PCR; TCRdb lists only in-frame clones, some missing. The sample holds fewer than 5,000 clones, roughly three fifths seen once. The CDR3 loop spans 15 amino acids. V lost 2 bases, J lost 10 bases, and 13 bases stayed unmatched. Germline V gene lookup returns CDR1 SGHDT and CDR2 YYEEEE. A note on this clone: What it binds is not known.

The receptor's source is a male donor with HIV. The sample taken for sequencing was cultured CD8+ T cells derived from PBMCs. The rearrangement joins TRBV5-6 to TRBJ1-1, with 8 nucleotides matching TRBD1. In DNA, the CDR3 is TGTGCCAGCAGCTTACGGTTGCAGGGGGCATGGCGAGCTTTCTTT. Translation gives CASSLRLQGAWRAFF.